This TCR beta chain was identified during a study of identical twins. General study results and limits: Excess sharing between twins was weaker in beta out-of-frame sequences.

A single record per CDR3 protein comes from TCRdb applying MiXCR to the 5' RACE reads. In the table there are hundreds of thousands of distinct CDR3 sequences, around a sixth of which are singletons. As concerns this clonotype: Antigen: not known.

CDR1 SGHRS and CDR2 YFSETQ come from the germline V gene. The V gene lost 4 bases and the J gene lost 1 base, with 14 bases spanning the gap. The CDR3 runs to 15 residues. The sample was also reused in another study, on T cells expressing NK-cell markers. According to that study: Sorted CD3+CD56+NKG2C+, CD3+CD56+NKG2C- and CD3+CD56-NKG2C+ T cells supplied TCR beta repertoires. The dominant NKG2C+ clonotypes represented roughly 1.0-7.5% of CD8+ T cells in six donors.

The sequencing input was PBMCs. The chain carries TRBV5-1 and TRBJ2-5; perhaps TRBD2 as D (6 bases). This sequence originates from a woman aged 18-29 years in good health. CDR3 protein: CASSRTGTPQETQYF. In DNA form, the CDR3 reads TGCGCCAGCAGCCGGACCGGGACTCCCCAAGAGACCCAGTACTTC.